Below, one TCR beta chain is given with its context. Its antigen is not known. The data were obtained in a study of T cell responses to AZD1222 COVID-19 vaccine. CDR3 length: 15 residues. V was clipped by 4 bases and J by 0 bases, with 13 bases between them. Germline assignment: CDR1 SGHRS and CDR2 YFSETQ. Sequencing was performed with immunoSEQ multiplex PCR; in TCRdb, only in-frame clones are kept and a portion is missing. The table has some 150,000 clones, approximately 85% seen once. Study observations and caveats: Repertoires were obtained solely post-peak T cell response. Seropositivity was recorded at baseline in only 6 or 7 AZD1222 recipients. Donors were largely white British and mainly female; clonal diversity was possibly underestimated.

The source of this sequence is an adult who received the MenACWY meningococcal vaccine as a control. V is TRBV5-1 and J is TRBJ1-1; D unresolved. Here the sequenced sample was peripheral blood, taken 28 days after the second dose of the MenACWY control vaccine. This CDR3 is CASSDPSQMNTEAFF. The CDR3 coding sequence is TGCGCCAGCAGCGACCCTAGCCAGATGAACACTGAAGCTTTCTTT.